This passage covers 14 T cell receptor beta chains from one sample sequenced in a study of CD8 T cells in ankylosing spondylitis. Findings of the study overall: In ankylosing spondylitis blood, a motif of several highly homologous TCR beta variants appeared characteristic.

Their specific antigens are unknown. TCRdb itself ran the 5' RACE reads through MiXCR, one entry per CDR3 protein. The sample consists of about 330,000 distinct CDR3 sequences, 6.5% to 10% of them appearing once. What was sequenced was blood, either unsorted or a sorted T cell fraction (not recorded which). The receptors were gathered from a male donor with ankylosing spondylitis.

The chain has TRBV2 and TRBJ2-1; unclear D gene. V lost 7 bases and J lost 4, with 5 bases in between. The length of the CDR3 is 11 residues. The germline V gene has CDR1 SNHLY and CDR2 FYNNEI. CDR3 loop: CASMGYNEQFF. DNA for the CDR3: TGTGCCAGCATGGGGTACAATGAGCAGTTCTTC.

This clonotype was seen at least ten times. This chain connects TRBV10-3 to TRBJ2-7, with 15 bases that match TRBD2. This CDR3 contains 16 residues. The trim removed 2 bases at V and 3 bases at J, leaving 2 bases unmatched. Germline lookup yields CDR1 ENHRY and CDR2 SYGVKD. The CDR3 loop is CAISEGLAGGDYEQYF. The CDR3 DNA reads TGTGCCATCAGTGAGGGACTAGCGGGAGGGGACTACGAGCAGTACTTC.

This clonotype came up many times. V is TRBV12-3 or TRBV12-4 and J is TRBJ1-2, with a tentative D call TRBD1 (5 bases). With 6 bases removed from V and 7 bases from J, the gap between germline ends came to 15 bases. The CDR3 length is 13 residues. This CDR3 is CASSRGWGFGYTF. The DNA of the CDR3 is TGTGCCAGCAGCCGGGGGTGGGGTTTTGGCTACACCTTC.

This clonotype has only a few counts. The CDR3 loop is CASSSSSSRYEQYF. Written as DNA, the CDR3 is TGTGCCAGCAGCTCTAGTAGCAGCCGCTACGAGCAGTACTTC. The rearrangement joins TRBV7-7 to TRBJ2-7; D gene ambiguous. The germline V gene has CDR1 SSHAT and CDR2 FNYEAQ (reference sequence). V was shortened by 4 bases and J by 3 bases, with 13 bases between the two germline ends. The CDR3 is 14 residues long.

The CDR3 region has the DNA TGTGCCGGACAGGGCCCGGGATTCGGGGAGCTGTTTTTT. It yields the protein CAGQGPGFGELFF. This sequence joins TRBV12-3 or TRBV12-4 and TRBJ2-2; the match to TRBD1 covers 8 bases. Trimming removed 11 bases from V and 7 bases from J; junction bases left unmatched: 9. The CDR3 spans 13 residues.

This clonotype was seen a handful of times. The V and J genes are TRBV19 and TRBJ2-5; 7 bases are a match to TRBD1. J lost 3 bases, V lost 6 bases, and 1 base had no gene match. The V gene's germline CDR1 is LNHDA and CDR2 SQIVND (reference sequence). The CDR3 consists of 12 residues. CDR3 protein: CASSTGEETQYF. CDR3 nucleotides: TGTGCCAGTAGCACAGGGGAAGAGACCCAGTACTTC.

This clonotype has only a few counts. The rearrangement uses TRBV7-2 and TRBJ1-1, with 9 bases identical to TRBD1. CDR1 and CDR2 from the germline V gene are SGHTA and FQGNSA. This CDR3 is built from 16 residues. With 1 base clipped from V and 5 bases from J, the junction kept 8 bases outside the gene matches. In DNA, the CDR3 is TGTGCCAGCAGCTTAGGTCGGACAGGGGTGCGGACTGAAGCTTTCTTT. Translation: CASSLGRTGVRTEAFF.

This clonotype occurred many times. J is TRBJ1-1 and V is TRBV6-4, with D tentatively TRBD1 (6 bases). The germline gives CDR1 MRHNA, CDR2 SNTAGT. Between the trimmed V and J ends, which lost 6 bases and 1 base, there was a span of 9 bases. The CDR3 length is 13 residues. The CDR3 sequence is CASSEGENTEAFF. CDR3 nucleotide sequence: TGTGCCAGCAGCGAGGGGGAGAACACTGAAGCTTTCTTT.

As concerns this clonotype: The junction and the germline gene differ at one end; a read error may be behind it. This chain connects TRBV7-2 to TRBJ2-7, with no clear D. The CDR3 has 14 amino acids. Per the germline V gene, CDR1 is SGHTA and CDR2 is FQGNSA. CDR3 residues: CASSLASESGDWDF. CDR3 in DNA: TGTGCCAGCAGCTTAGCCTCTGAGTCAGGAGATTGGGACTTC.

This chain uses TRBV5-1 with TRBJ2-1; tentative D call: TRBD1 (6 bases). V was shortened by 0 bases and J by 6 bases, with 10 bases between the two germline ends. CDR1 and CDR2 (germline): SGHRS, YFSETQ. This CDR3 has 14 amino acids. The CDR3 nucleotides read TGCGCCAGCAGCTTGGACAGGGTTTCCAATGAGCAGTTCTTC. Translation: CASSLDRVSNEQFF. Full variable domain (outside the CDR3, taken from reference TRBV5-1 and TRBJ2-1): KAGVTQTPRYLIKTRGQQVTLSCSPISGHRSVSWYQQTPGQGLQFLFEYFSETQRNKGNFPGRFSGRQFSNSRSEMNVSTLELGDSALYLCASSLDRVSNEQFFGPGTRLTVL.

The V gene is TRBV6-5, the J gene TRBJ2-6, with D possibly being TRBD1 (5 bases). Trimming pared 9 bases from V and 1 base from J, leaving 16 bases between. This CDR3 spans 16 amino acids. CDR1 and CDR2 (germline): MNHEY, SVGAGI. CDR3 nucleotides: TGTGCCAGAAGCTTACGAAGGGGTTCTGGGGCCAACGTCCTGACTTTC. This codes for CARSLRRGSGANVLTF.

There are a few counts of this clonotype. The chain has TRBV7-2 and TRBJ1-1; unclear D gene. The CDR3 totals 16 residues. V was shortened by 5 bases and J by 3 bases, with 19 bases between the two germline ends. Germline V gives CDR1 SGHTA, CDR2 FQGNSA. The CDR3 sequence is CASSAGVAILDTEAFF. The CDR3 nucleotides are TGTGCCAGCAGCGCCGGCGTCGCAATCTTGGACACTGAAGCTTTCTTT. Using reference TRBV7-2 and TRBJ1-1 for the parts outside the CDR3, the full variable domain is GAGVSQSPSNKVTEKGKDVELRCDPISGHTALYWYRQSLGQGLEFLIYFQGNSAPDKSGLPSDRFSAERTGGSVSTLTIQRTQQEDSAVYLCASSAGVAILDTEAFFGQGTRLTVV.

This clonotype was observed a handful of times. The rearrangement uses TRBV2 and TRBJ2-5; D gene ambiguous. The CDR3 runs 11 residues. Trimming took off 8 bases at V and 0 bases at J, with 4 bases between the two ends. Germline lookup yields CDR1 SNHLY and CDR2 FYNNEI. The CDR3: CASYNQETQYF. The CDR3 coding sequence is TGTGCCAGCTATAACCAAGAGACCCAGTACTTC.

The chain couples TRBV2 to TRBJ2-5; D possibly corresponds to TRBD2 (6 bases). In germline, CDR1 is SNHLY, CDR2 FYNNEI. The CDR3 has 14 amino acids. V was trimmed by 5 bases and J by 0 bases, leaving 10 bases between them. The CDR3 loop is CASSHRDYQETQYF. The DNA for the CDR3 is TGTGCCAGCAGTCACCGGGACTACCAAGAGACCCAGTACTTC.